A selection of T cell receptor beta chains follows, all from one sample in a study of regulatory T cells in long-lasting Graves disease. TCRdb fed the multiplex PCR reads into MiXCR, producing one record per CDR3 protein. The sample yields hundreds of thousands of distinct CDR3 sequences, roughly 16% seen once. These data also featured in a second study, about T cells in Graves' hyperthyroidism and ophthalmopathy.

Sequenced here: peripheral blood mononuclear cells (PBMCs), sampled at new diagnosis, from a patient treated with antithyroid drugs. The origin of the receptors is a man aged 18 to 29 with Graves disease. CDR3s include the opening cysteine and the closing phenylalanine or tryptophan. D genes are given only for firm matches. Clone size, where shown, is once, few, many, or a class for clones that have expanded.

CDR3nt: TGCAGCGAGTTGGAGAGGTCCGGGGAGCTGTTTTTT
CDR3aa: CSELERSGELFF
len: 12
v_gene: TRBV29-1
d_gene: .
abundance: .
j_gene: TRBJ2-2

CDR3nt: TGTGCCAGCAGCTCGGTTCCGGGACAGCCTTACGAGCAGTACTTC
CDR3aa: CASSSVPGQPYEQYF
len: 15
v_gene: TRBV7-2
d_gene: TRBD1
abundance: .
j_gene: TRBJ2-7

CDR3nt: TGTGCCAGCAGTCAAGAGGGAGGAGACACCGGGGAGCTGTTTTTT
CDR3aa: CASSQEGGDTGELFF
len: 15
v_gene: TRBV11-1
d_gene: .
abundance: few
j_gene: TRBJ2-2

CDR3nt: TGTGCCAGCAGCTTATCGCCTACCTCACGCACCCAGTACTTC
CDR3aa: CASSLSPTSRTQYF
len: 14
v_gene: TRBV7-9
d_gene: .
abundance: .
j_gene: TRBJ2-5

CDR3nt: TGTGCCAGCAGCCAAAGAGGTCAGGGGGTAGGTGGTGAAGCTTTCTTT
CDR3aa: CASSQRGQGVGGEAFF
len: 16
v_gene: TRBV12-3/TRBV12-4
d_gene: TRBD1
abundance: many
j_gene: TRBJ1-1

CDR3nt: TGTGCCAGCAGTGTCCCGGGACTAGCGGAGTGGTCCTACAATGAGCAGTTCTTC
CDR3aa: CASSVPGLAEWSYNEQFF
len: 18
v_gene: TRBV12-3/TRBV12-4
d_gene: TRBD2
abundance: many
j_gene: TRBJ2-1

CDR3nt: TGTGCCAGCAGCTTTGGGAGTAGCACAGATACGCAGTATTTT
CDR3aa: CASSFGSSTDTQYF
len: 14
v_gene: TRBV5-6
d_gene: .
abundance: few
j_gene: TRBJ2-3

CDR3nt: TGTGCCAGCATTTTATACCTCACTAGCGGGAGCAGCAATGAGCAGTTCTTC
CDR3aa: CASILYLTSGSSNEQFF
len: 17
v_gene: TRBV2
d_gene: TRBD2
abundance: many
j_gene: TRBJ2-1

CDR3nt: TGTGCCAGCAGCGGACAGGGTGTGTTCGGCTACACCTTC
CDR3aa: CASSGQGVFGYTF
len: 13
v_gene: TRBV9
d_gene: TRBD1
abundance: .
j_gene: TRBJ1-2

CDR3nt: TGTGCCAGCAGTTCCGAGCGAACCAGGGGCCTCTCTGGAAACACCATATATTTT
CDR3aa: CASSSERTRGLSGNTIYF
len: 18
v_gene: TRBV27
d_gene: .
abundance: few
j_gene: TRBJ1-3

CDR3nt: TGTGCCAGCAGTTTATCGTATAGGGACAGCTCCTACAATGAGCAGTTCTTC
CDR3aa: CASSLSYRDSSYNEQFF
len: 17
v_gene: TRBV27
d_gene: TRBD1
abundance: .
j_gene: TRBJ2-1

CDR3nt: TGTGCTAGTGGTTTACCTAGCGGGAGGGCCGGGGAGCAGTTCTTC
CDR3aa: CASGLPSGRAGEQFF
len: 15
v_gene: TRBV12-5
d_gene: TRBD2
abundance: many
j_gene: TRBJ2-1

CDR3nt: TGTGCCAGCAGCAAGGGAGGGGCGAACACTGAAGCTTTCTTT
CDR3aa: CASSKGGANTEAFF
len: 14
v_gene: TRBV12-3/TRBV12-4
d_gene: .
abundance: many
j_gene: TRBJ1-1

CDR3nt: TGTGCCAGCAGCCAAGATTTAAGAAGCTCCTACAATGAGCAGTTCTTC
CDR3aa: CASSQDLRSSYNEQFF
len: 16
v_gene: TRBV14
d_gene: .
abundance: few
j_gene: TRBJ2-1

CDR3nt: TGTGCCAGCAGCCCGGGACAGGGGCCATACAATGAGCAGTTCTTC
CDR3aa: CASSPGQGPYNEQFF
len: 15
v_gene: TRBV6-1
d_gene: TRBD1
abundance: many
j_gene: TRBJ2-1

CDR3nt: TGCAGTGCTAGGGGACAGGCTCCTTATGGCTACACCTTC
CDR3aa: CSARGQAPYGYTF
len: 13
v_gene: TRBV20-1
d_gene: TRBD1
abundance: few
j_gene: TRBJ1-2

CDR3nt: TGTGCCAGCAGCTCCGGAACAGGTTGGGACAATCAGCCCCAGCATTTT
CDR3aa: CASSSGTGWDNQPQHF
len: 16
v_gene: TRBV5-5
d_gene: .
abundance: many
j_gene: TRBJ1-5

CDR3nt: TGTGCCAGCAGCTCCTACCTAGCGGGAGGGAACAATGAGCAGTTCTTC
CDR3aa: CASSSYLAGGNNEQFF
len: 16
v_gene: TRBV7-6
d_gene: TRBD2
abundance: many
j_gene: TRBJ2-1

CDR3nt: TGTGCCAGCAGCTTAGGTCTAGTTGTCCCCTACGAGCAGTACTTC
CDR3aa: CASSLGLVVPYEQYF
len: 15
v_gene: TRBV11-2
d_gene: .
abundance: many
j_gene: TRBJ2-7

CDR3nt: TGTGCCAGCAGCCAAGGGGTAGCGGGAATTTACGAGCAGTACTTC
CDR3aa: CASSQGVAGIYEQYF
len: 15
v_gene: TRBV14
d_gene: TRBD2
abundance: few
j_gene: TRBJ2-7

CDR3nt: TGTGCCAGCAGTCCCAAGGATACGCAGTATTTT
CDR3aa: CASSPKDTQYF
len: 11
v_gene: TRBV6-2/TRBV6-3
d_gene: .
abundance: many
j_gene: TRBJ2-3

CDR3nt: TGTGCCACCAGGGGGCAGAATGAAAACATTCAGTACTTC
CDR3aa: CATRGQNENIQYF
len: 13
v_gene: TRBV28
d_gene: TRBD1
abundance: many
j_gene: TRBJ2-4

CDR3nt: TGTGCCAGCAGTTGGGGGGTGGGCGAGCAGTACTTC
CDR3aa: CASSWGVGEQYF
len: 12
v_gene: TRBV2
d_gene: .
abundance: many
j_gene: TRBJ2-7

CDR3nt: TGTGCCAGCAGTCTGGGACTTCCCCTCGAGCAGTTCTTC
CDR3aa: CASSLGLPLEQFF
len: 13
v_gene: TRBV6-1
d_gene: .
abundance: many
j_gene: TRBJ2-1

CDR3nt: TGTGCCAGCAGTTTATTCCGGGTACCTACAGAGACCCAGTACTTC
CDR3aa: CASSLFRVPTETQYF
len: 15
v_gene: TRBV27
d_gene: .
abundance: many
j_gene: TRBJ2-5

CDR3nt: TGTGCCAGCAGTCACTCGATTTTTGGGCAAGAGACCCAGTACTTC
CDR3aa: CASSHSIFGQETQYF
len: 15
v_gene: TRBV6-2/TRBV6-3
d_gene: .
abundance: .
j_gene: TRBJ2-5

CDR3nt: TGTGCCAGCAGCCCACGTTGGGACTCAAGCACAGATACGCAGTATTTT
CDR3aa: CASSPRWDSSTDTQYF
len: 16
v_gene: TRBV3-1
d_gene: .
abundance: .
j_gene: TRBJ2-3

CDR3nt: TGTGCCAGCAGTGATTTGCCCCGAAATTCGCGGGGGCGAAACCAAGAGACCCAGTACTTC
CDR3aa: CASSDLPRNSRGRNQETQYF
len: 20
v_gene: TRBV6-2/TRBV6-3
d_gene: .
abundance: many
j_gene: TRBJ2-5

CDR3nt: TGTGCCAGCAGCCCCTCACCGGGTCGGCGGTCGTCAGCGAATGAGCAGTTCTTC
CDR3aa: CASSPSPGRRSSANEQFF
len: 18
v_gene: TRBV7-2
d_gene: .
abundance: .
j_gene: TRBJ2-1

CDR3nt: TGTGCCAGCAGTTTAGGGGGCGGGGCGCTAACAGATACGCAGTATTTT
CDR3aa: CASSLGGGALTDTQYF
len: 16
v_gene: TRBV28
d_gene: .
abundance: .
j_gene: TRBJ2-3

CDR3nt: TGTGCCAGCAGCCCCGGACAGGCCGCTAGCACAGATACGCAGTATTTT
CDR3aa: CASSPGQAASTDTQYF
len: 16
v_gene: TRBV7-9
d_gene: TRBD1
abundance: many
j_gene: TRBJ2-3

CDR3nt: TGTGCCAGCAGCCAGAGGAGCGGAAGTAATGAAAAACTGTTTTTT
CDR3aa: CASSQRSGSNEKLFF
len: 15
v_gene: TRBV14
d_gene: .
abundance: .
j_gene: TRBJ1-4

CDR3nt: TGTGCCAGCAGTTTAGGACAGGGGGCAGGCGGGGCCAACGTCCTGACTTTC
CDR3aa: CASSLGQGAGGANVLTF
len: 17
v_gene: TRBV2
d_gene: TRBD1
abundance: .
j_gene: TRBJ2-6

CDR3nt: TGTGCCAGTACCCCCGGGACTTCCTACAATGAGCAGTTCTTC
CDR3aa: CASTPGTSYNEQFF
len: 14
v_gene: TRBV19
d_gene: .
abundance: .
j_gene: TRBJ2-1

CDR3nt: TGCAGTGCTGCGACAGGGACCTACTACAATGAGCAGTTCTTC
CDR3aa: CSAATGTYYNEQFF
len: 14
v_gene: TRBV20-1
d_gene: TRBD1
abundance: many
j_gene: TRBJ2-1

CDR3nt: TGTGCCAGCTCAACCCAGGGTGGCCTTGAGACCCAGTACTTC
CDR3aa: CASSTQGGLETQYF
len: 14
v_gene: TRBV28
d_gene: .
abundance: many
j_gene: TRBJ2-5

CDR3nt: TGTGCCAGCAGCCGACAGGGGGCGAGGGAGCAGTACTTC
CDR3aa: CASSRQGAREQYF
len: 13
v_gene: TRBV6-1
d_gene: TRBD1
abundance: many
j_gene: TRBJ2-7

CDR3nt: TGCGCCAGCAGCCGCCCAGGACAGGGAAGTCAGCCCCAGCATTTT
CDR3aa: CASSRPGQGSQPQHF
len: 15
v_gene: TRBV4-1
d_gene: TRBD1
abundance: .
j_gene: TRBJ1-5

CDR3nt: TGTGCCAGCAGCTTTGACGGGAGGGCCGGAGAGACCCAGTACTTC
CDR3aa: CASSFDGRAGETQYF
len: 15
v_gene: TRBV11-3
d_gene: TRBD2
abundance: .
j_gene: TRBJ2-5

CDR3nt: TGTGCCAGTAGTATAATGGCGGGGGAAGAGACCCAGTACTTC
CDR3aa: CASSIMAGEETQYF
len: 14
v_gene: TRBV19
d_gene: TRBD2
abundance: .
j_gene: TRBJ2-5

CDR3nt: TGTGCCAGCAGCCCACAGGGGACCTCTGGGGCCAACGTCCTGACTTTC
CDR3aa: CASSPQGTSGANVLTF
len: 16
v_gene: TRBV7-3
d_gene: TRBD1
abundance: .
j_gene: TRBJ2-6

CDR3nt: TGTGCCAGCAGCCAAGCCTCGACCACGGCCCAGCATTTT
CDR3aa: CASSQASTTAQHF
len: 13
v_gene: TRBV3-1
d_gene: .
abundance: .
j_gene: TRBJ1-5

CDR3nt: TGTGCCAGCAGTTTCAGGGGTTACAATGAGCAGTTCTTC
CDR3aa: CASSFRGYNEQFF
len: 13
v_gene: TRBV7-9
d_gene: .
abundance: many
j_gene: TRBJ2-1

CDR3nt: TGTGCCAGCAGTTCCCCGGCCGGGGCGTTAACACTGACTGAAGCTTTCTTT
CDR3aa: CASSSPAGALTLTEAFF
len: 17
v_gene: TRBV12-3/TRBV12-4
d_gene: .
abundance: many
j_gene: TRBJ1-1

CDR3nt: TGCGCCAGCAGCTTGGGATCTAGCGGGAGTTCCTACGAGCAGTACTTC
CDR3aa: CASSLGSSGSSYEQYF
len: 16
v_gene: TRBV5-1
d_gene: TRBD2
abundance: many
j_gene: TRBJ2-7

CDR3nt: TGTGCCAGCAAAACCGGGACTAGCGGGAGGGCAGAGCAGTACTTC
CDR3aa: CASKTGTSGRAEQYF
len: 15
v_gene: TRBV2
d_gene: TRBD2
abundance: many
j_gene: TRBJ2-7

CDR3nt: TGCAGCGTTGACCCACGGGGGAGGACCCCAGGGTACGAGCAGTACTTC
CDR3aa: CSVDPRGRTPGYEQYF
len: 16
v_gene: TRBV29-1
d_gene: .
abundance: many
j_gene: TRBJ2-7

CDR3nt: TGTGCCAGTAGTCTCCTGACTAGCGGAAGCACAGATACGCAGTATTTT
CDR3aa: CASSLLTSGSTDTQYF
len: 16
v_gene: TRBV5-1
d_gene: TRBD2
abundance: many
j_gene: TRBJ2-3

CDR3nt: TGTGCCAGCAGCTCCTATACAGGGGCCCGCAGTGAAAAACTGTTTTTT
CDR3aa: CASSSYTGARSEKLFF
len: 16
v_gene: TRBV5-8
d_gene: TRBD1
abundance: few
j_gene: TRBJ1-4

CDR3nt: TGTGCCAGCAGCGTAGGTCGAAGGCAGACCGGGGAGCTGCTTTTT
CDR3aa: CASSVGRRQTGELLF
len: 15
v_gene: TRBV9
d_gene: .
abundance: .
j_gene: TRBJ2-2

CDR3nt: TGCGCCAGCAGCCCGGCACCCCCAAGATATGGCGGGTGGGGGACAGATACGCAGTATTTT
CDR3aa: CASSPAPPRYGGWGTDTQYF
len: 20
v_gene: TRBV4-1
d_gene: .
abundance: .
j_gene: TRBJ2-3

CDR3nt: TGTGCCAGCAGCTTACCGGGATTCGTTTGGGAGCAGTACTTC
CDR3aa: CASSLPGFVWEQYF
len: 14
v_gene: TRBV7-9
d_gene: .
abundance: .
j_gene: TRBJ2-7

CDR3nt: TGTGCCAGCAGCTTAGATGTGGGGGCGCCCGAGCAGTACTTC
CDR3aa: CASSLDVGAPEQYF
len: 14
v_gene: TRBV7-9
d_gene: .
abundance: many
j_gene: TRBJ2-7